The clone carrying this TCR beta chain was counted between two and nine times. This sample stems from a study of T cells of healthy individuals. TCRdb independently ran MiXCR on the 5' RACE reads; one entry per CDR3 protein. The sample carries around 53,000 distinct CDR3 sequences, around 15% recorded once. The receptor's source is a human donor in good health.

The DNA for the CDR3 is TGTGCCAGCAGCCAACGGGCCCCAGACGATGAAAAACTGTTTTTT. Protein product: CASSQRAPDDEKLFF. The V and J genes are TRBV7-9 and TRBJ1-4; D unclear. With 5 bases removed from V and 6 bases from J, the gap between germline ends came to 16 bases. The CDR3 spans 15 residues. CDR1 and CDR2 from the germline V gene are SEHNR and FQNEAQ (reference sequence).